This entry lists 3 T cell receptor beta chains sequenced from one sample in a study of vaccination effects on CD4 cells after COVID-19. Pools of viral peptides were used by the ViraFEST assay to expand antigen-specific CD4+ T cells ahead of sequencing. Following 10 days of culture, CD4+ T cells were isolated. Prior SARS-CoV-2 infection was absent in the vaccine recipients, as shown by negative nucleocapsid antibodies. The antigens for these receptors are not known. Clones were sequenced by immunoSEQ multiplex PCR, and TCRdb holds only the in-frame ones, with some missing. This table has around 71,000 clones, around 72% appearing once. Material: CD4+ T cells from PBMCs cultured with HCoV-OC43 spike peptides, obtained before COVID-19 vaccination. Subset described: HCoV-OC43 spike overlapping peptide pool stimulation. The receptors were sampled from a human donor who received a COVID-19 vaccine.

CDR3 nucleotide sequence: TGTGCCAGCAGCTGGGGGCCTCGGGGGTCTAGCACAGATACGCAGTATTTT. This encodes CASSWGPRGSSTDTQYF. This rearrangement joins TRBV7-6 to TRBJ2-3; D might be TRBD1 or TRBD2, each matching 6 bases. CDR1 is SGHVS and CDR2 is FNYEAQ in the germline V gene. The CDR3 sequence is 17 residues long. V shed 4 bases and J shed 0 bases, with 17 bases lying between them.

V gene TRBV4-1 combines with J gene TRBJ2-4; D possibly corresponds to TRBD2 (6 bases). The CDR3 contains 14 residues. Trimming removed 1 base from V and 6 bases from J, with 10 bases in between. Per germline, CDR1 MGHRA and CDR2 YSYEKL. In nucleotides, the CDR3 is TGCGCCAGCAGCCAAGGGGGACTCCCAAACATTCAGTACTTC. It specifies CASSQGGLPNIQYF.

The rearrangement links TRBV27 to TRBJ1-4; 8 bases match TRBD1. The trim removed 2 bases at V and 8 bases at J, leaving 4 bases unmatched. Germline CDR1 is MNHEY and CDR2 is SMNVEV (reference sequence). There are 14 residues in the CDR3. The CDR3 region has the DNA TGTGCCAGCAGTTTAAGGACAGGGTTAGAAAAACTGTTTTTT. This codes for CASSLRTGLEKLFF.